This T cell receptor beta chain came from a study of shared clonotypes between healthy human individuals. Across the study: Three CD4 naive, three CD4 memory, two CD8 naive and one CD8 memory plate were used per donor. Study findings and constraints: Clonotypes shared by all four sorted-subset donors had higher generation probabilities than non-shared clonotypes.

In the authors' workflow: Sequence data from immunoSEQ were junction-only and lacked quality scores; consequently, filtering differed. Assay: immunoSEQ multiplex PCR; the TCRdb copy retains only in-frame clones and omits some. That table is the source of V, J and clone size, and D and trimming were worked out from the DNA. Altogether approximately 1.9 million clones are present, over 85% being singletons, with the ten largest covering around 1.8%. On this clone: Its antigen remains unknown.

Naive CD8 cells, CD45RO-negative and positively selected for CCR7, excluded terminally differentiated effector memory CD45RA+ cells. In germline, CDR1 is LNHDA, CDR2 SQIVND (reference sequence). There are 13 residues in the CDR3. Trimming took 10 bases from V and 3 from J; bases not matched to a gene: 4. The clonotype originates from a man aged 18 to 29 in good health. Some clones in this sample may be carry-over from other donors' samples. The rearrangement joins TRBV19 to TRBJ2-1, with 9 positions matching TRBD1. Sequencing was done on a sample of naive CD8+ T cells from PBMCs. This chain's CDR3 is CAIRTGDYNEQFF. The DNA of the CDR3 is TGTGCCATTAGGACAGGGGACTACAATGAGCAGTTCTTC.